These T cell receptor beta chains were read from a single sample in a study of T cell responses to AZD1222 COVID-19 vaccine. Assay: immunoSEQ multiplex PCR; the TCRdb copy retains only in-frame clones and omits some. Here the sample spans 110,000 to 150,000 clones, approximately 90% being singletons. The sample consisted of peripheral blood, taken on day 0 of AZD1222 vaccination. The origin of the receptors is an adult in good health. The CDR3 runs from the conserved cysteine through the conserved F or W. The D gene is left open where the match is weak. Only part of the rows carry a size: once, few, many, or a class if the clone is expanded.

NA	TRBJ1-3	NA	TRBV19	CASNPGSTGNTIYF	TGTGCCAGTAACCCCGGTTCGACTGGAAACACCATATATTTT
TRBD2	TRBJ2-7	NA	TRBV6-6	CASTRGGAGGSEQYF	TGTGCCAGCACCAGGGGGGGAGCGGGGGGTTCCGAGCAGTACTTC
NA	TRBJ1-1	NA	TRBV5-6	CASSLVLNTEAFF	TGTGCCAGCAGCTTAGTCTTGAACACTGAAGCTTTCTTT
TRBD1	TRBJ1-2	NA	TRBV27	CASSSPRQGFYGYTF	TGTGCCAGCAGTTCCCCCAGACAGGGATTCTATGGCTACACCTTC
NA	TRBJ2-3	few	TRBV18	CASSSSTDTQYF	TGTGCCAGCTCTTCTAGCACAGATACGCAGTATTTT
TRBD2	TRBJ2-7	NA	TRBV13	CASSSRGLAGAYEQYF	TGTGCCAGCAGCTCCCGAGGACTAGCGGGGGCCTACGAGCAGTACTTC
NA	TRBJ1-5	NA	TRBV2	CASRSPGANEPQHF	TGTGCCAGCAGGAGCCCGGGAGCTAATGAGCCCCAGCATTTT
NA	TRBJ2-3	NA	TRBV9	CASSHGGRSTDTQYF	TGTGCCAGCAGCCACGGGGGCCGCAGCACAGATACGCAGTATTTT
NA	TRBJ2-1	NA	TRBV7-2	CASSLEGYEQFF	TGTGCCAGCAGCTTAGAAGGCTATGAGCAGTTCTTC
NA	TRBJ2-3	NA	TRBV15	CATNRGADTQYF	TGTGCCACAAACCGAGGAGCAGATACGCAGTATTTT
NA	TRBJ1-5	few	TRBV2	CASTFQDLSNQPQHF	TGTGCCAGTACCTTTCAGGACCTTAGCAATCAGCCCCAGCATTTT
NA	TRBJ1-6	NA	TRBV6-5	CASRGLNLHF	TGTGCCAGCAGGGGACTCAACCTCCACTTT
NA	TRBJ2-7	NA	TRBV14	CASSQEILSHPGFLRGQYF	TGTGCCAGCAGCCAAGAAATTTTATCGCATCCGGGATTCCTACGAGGGCAGTACTTC
NA	TRBJ1-1	NA	TRBV27	CASSPGYRVYHTEAFF	TGTGCCAGCAGTCCCGGCTACAGGGTATATCACACTGAAGCTTTCTTT
TRBD1	TRBJ1-2	NA	TRBV6-2/TRBV6-3	CASSARTGKVGYTF	TGTGCCAGCAGTGCCCGGACAGGGAAAGTTGGCTACACCTTC
NA	TRBJ1-2	few	TRBV7-2	CASSMGPRSYYGYTF	TGTGCCAGCAGCATGGGCCCCCGCAGCTACTATGGCTACACCTTC
TRBD1	TRBJ2-5	NA	TRBV19	CASSKGQGRMETQYF	TGTGCCAGTAGTAAGGGACAGGGGAGGATGGAGACCCAGTACTTC
NA	TRBJ2-1	NA	TRBV19	CASRDPGNEQFF	TGTGCCAGTCGGGACCCCGGGAATGAGCAGTTCTTC